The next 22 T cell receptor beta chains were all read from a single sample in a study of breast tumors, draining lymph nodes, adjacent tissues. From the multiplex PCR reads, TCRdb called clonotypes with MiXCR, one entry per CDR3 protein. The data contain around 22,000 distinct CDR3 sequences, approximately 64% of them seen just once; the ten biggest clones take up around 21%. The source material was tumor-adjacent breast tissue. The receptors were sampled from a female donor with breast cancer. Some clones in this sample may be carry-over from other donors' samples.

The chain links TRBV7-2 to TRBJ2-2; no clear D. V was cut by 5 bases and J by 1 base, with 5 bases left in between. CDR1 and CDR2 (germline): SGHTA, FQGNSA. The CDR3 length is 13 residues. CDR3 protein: CASSSWNTGELFF. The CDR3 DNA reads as TGTGCCAGCAGCAGCTGGAACACCGGGGAGCTGTTTTTT. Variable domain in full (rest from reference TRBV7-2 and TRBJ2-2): GAGVSQSPSNKVTEKGKDVELRCDPISGHTALYWYRQSLGQGLEFLIYFQGNSAPDKSGLPSDRFSAERTGGSVSTLTIQRTQQEDSAVYLCASSSWNTGELFFGEGSRLTVL.

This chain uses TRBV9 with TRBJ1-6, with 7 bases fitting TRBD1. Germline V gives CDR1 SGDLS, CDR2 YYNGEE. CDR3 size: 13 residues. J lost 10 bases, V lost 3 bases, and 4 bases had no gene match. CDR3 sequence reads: CASSGQGTSPLHF. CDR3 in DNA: TGTGCCAGCAGCGGACAGGGAACCTCACCCCTCCACTTT.

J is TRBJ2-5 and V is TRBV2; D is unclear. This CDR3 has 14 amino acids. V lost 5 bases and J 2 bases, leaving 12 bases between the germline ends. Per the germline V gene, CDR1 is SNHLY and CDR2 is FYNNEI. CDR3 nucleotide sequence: TGTGCCAGCAGTACCCTCGGGCCTCAAGAGACCCAGTACTTC. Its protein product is CASSTLGPQETQYF.

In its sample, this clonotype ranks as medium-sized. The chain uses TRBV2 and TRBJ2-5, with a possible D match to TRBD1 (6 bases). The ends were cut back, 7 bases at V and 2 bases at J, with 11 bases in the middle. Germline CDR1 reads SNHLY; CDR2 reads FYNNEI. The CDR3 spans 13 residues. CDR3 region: CASTIQGQETQYF. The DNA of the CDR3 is TGTGCCAGCACTATACAGGGTCAAGAGACCCAGTACTTC.

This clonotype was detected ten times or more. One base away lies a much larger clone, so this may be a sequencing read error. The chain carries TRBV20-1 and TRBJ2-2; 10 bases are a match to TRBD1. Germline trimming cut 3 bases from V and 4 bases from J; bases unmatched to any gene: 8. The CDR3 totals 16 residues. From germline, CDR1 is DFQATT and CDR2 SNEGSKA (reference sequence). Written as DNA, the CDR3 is TGCAGTGCTAGTGACCGGGACAGGGGATCCACCGGGGAGCTGTTTTTT. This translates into CSASDRDRGSTGELFF.

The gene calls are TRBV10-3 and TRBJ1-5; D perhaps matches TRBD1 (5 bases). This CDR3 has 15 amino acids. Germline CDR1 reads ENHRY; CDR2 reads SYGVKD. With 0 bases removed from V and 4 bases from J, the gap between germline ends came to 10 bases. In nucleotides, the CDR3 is TGTGCCATCAGTGAGTCGGGGGACGGGAATCAGCCCCAGCATTTT. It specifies CAISESGDGNQPQHF.

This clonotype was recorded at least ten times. CDR3 nucleotides: TGCGCCAGCAGCTTTGGAGCGGGAGAACGAGAGGGAAGCGGGCAGTTCTTC. Amino acids: CASSFGAGEREGSGQFF. This chain joins TRBV5-1 and TRBJ2-1, with 8 nucleotides matching TRBD2. Per the germline V gene, CDR1 is SGHRS and CDR2 is YFSETQ. CDR3 size: 17 residues. V lost 2 bases and J lost 12; bases outside the gene matches: 19.

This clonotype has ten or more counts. CDR3 region: CASKLDSWGTGELFF. CDR3 DNA sequence: TGTGCCAGTAAACTAGACAGCTGGGGGACCGGGGAGCTGTTTTTT. The chain uses TRBV19 and TRBJ2-2; D may be TRBD1 or TRBD2 (5 bases each). The CDR3 sequence is 15 residues long. The V and J ends lost 7 bases and 5 bases respectively, with 17 bases between them. Germline CDR1 is LNHDA and CDR2 is SQIVND (reference sequence). Based on the CDR3 plus reference TRBV19 and TRBJ2-2, the full variable domain is DGGITQSPKYLFRKEGQNVTLSCEQNLNHDAMYWYRQDPGQGLRLIYYSQIVNDFQKGDIAEGYSVSREKKESFPLTVTSAQKNPTAFYLCASKLDSWGTGELFFGEGSRLTVL.

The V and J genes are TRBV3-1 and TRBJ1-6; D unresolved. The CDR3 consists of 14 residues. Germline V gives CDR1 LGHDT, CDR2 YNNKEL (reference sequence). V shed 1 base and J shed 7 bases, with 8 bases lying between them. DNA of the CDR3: TGTGCCAGCAGCCAAGGCGGTTCCAATTCACCCCTCCACTTT. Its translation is CASSQGGSNSPLHF.

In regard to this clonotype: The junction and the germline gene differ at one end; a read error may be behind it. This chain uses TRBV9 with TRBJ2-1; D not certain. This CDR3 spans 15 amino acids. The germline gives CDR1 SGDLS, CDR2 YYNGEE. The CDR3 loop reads CASSVGLALLNEPFF. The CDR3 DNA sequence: TGTGCCAGCAGCGTAGGGTTAGCCTTACTCAATGAGCCGTTCTTC.

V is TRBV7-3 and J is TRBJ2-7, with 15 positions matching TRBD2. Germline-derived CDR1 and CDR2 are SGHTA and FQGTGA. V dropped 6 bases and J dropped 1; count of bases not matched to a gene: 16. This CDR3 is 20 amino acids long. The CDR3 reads CASSLLGTSGGSFRSYEQYF. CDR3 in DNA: TGTGCCAGCAGTCTCCTCGGGACTAGCGGGGGGAGTTTCAGGTCCTACGAGCAGTACTTC.

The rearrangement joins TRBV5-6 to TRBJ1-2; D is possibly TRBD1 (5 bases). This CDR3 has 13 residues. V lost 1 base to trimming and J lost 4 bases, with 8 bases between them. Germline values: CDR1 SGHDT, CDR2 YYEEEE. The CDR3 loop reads CASSLMGTYGYTF. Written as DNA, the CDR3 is TGTGCCAGCAGCTTGATGGGGACCTATGGCTACACCTTC. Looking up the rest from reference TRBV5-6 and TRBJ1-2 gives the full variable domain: DAGVTQSPTHLIKTRGQQVTLRCSPKSGHDTVSWYQQALGQGPQFIFQYYEEEERQRGNFPDRFSGHQFPNYSSELNVNALLLGDSALYLCASSLMGTYGYTFGSGTRLTVV.

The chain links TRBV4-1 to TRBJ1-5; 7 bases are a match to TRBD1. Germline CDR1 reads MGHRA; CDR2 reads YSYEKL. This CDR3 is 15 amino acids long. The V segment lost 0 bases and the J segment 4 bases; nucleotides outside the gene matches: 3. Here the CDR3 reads CASSQEDRRNQPQHF. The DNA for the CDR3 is TGCGCCAGCAGCCAAGAGGACAGGAGGAATCAGCCCCAGCATTTT.

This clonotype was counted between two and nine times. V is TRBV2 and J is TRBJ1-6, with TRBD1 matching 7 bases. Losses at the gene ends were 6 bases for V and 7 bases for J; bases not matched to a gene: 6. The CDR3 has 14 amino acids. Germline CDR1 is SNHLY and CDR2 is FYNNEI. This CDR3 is CASSPTGWNSPLHF. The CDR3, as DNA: TGTGCCAGCAGCCCGACAGGGTGGAATTCACCCCTCCACTTT. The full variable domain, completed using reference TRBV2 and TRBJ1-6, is EPEVTQTPSHQVTQMGQEVILRCVPISNHLYFYWYRQILGQKVEFLVSFYNNEISEKSEIFDDQFSVERPDGSNFTLKIRSTKLEDSAMYFCASSPTGWNSPLHFGNGTRLTVT.

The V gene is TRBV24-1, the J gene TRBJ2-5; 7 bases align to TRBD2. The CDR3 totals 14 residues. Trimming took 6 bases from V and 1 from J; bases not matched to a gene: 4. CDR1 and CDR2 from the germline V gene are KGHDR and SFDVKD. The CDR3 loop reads CATSSSGTQETQYF. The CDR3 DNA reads TGTGCCACCAGTTCTAGCGGAACCCAAGAGACCCAGTACTTC.

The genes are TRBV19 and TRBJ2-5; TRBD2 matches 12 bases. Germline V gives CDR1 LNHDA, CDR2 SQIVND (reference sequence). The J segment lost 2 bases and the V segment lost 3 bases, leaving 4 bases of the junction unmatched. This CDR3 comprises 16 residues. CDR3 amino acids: CASSIPGTSGQETQYF. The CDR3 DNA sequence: TGTGCCAGTAGTATCCCCGGGACTAGCGGGCAAGAGACCCAGTACTTC.

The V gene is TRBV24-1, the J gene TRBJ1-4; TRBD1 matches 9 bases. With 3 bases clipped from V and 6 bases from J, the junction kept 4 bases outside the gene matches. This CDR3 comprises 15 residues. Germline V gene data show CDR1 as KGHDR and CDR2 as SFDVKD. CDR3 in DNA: TGTGCCACCAGTGATACAGGGGGCAATTATGAAAAACTGTTTTTT. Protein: CATSDTGGNYEKLFF.

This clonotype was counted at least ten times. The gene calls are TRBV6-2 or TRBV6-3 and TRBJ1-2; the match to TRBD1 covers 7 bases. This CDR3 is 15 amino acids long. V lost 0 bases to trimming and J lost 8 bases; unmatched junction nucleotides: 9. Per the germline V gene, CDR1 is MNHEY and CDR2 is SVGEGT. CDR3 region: CASSYSIATGNGYTF. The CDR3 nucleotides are TGTGCCAGCAGTTACTCGATTGCGACAGGGAACGGCTACACCTTC.

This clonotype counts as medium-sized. The CDR3 spells CASSQVAYGTGLRYGYTF. The CDR3 bases are TGCGCCAGCAGCCAAGTAGCATACGGGACAGGTCTGAGGTATGGCTACACCTTC. The chain uses TRBV4-1 and TRBJ1-2; 8 bases line up with TRBD1. Germline V gene sequence: CDR1 MGHRA, CDR2 YSYEKL. The CDR3 runs 18 residues. V shed 1 base, J shed 5 bases, and the junction held 15 bases outside the gene matches.

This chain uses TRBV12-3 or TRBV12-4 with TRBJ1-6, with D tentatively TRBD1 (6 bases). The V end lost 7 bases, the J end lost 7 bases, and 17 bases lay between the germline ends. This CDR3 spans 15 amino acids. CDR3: CASTRRGSDNSPLHF. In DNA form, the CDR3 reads TGTGCCAGCACCCGGAGGGGGTCGGACAATTCACCCCTCCACTTT.

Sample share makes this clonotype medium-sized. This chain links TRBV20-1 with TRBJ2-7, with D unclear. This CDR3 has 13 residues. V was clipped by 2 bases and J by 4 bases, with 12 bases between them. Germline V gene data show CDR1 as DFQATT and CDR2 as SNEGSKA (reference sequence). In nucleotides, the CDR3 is TGCAGTGCTAGAAGGCTCCGAAGGTACGAGCAGTACTTC. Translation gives CSARRLRRYEQYF.

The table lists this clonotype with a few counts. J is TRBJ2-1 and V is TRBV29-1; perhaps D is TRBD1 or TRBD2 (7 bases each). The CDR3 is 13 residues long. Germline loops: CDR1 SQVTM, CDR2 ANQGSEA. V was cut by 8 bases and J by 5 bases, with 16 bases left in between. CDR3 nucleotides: TGCAGCTTCTTGACAGGGACTAACAATGAGCAGTTCTTC. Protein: CSFLTGTNNEQFF.